This TCR beta chain was observed in a study of blood T cell repertoires in COVID-19. Germline lookup yields CDR1 MNHEY and CDR2 SVGAGI. The CDR3 is 13 residues long. V was clipped by 6 bases and J by 7 bases; unmatched bases: 4. Assay used: immunoSEQ multiplex PCR; TCRdb lists only in-frame clones, some missing. The repertoire holds 450,000 or so clones, with approximately 90% as singletons. This TCR came from a man aged 18 to 30 with COVID-19, enrolled during active disease. V is TRBV6-5 and J is TRBJ2-2, with TRBD2 matching 8 bases. Sequencing was carried out using peripheral blood. The CDR3 here is CASRGLAGGELFF. For the CDR3, the DNA is TGTGCCAGCAGAGGACTAGCCGGCGGGGAGCTGTTTTTT.